This T cell receptor beta chain was retrieved from a study of PD-1 blockade in classical Hodgkin lymphoma. The CDR3 is 14 residues long. From germline, CDR1 is SNHLY and CDR2 FYNNEI. Deletions cut 6 bases from V and 5 bases from J, with 14 bases between. Only in-frame clones appear in the TCRdb table, and some are missing; sequencing was by immunoSEQ multiplex PCR. The table has some 60,000 clones, 80% to 90% seen once. Patients all relapsed after autologous stem cell transplantation, and there was variation in brentuximab vedotin exposure. This clonotype originated in a human donor with classical Hodgkin lymphoma. This sample comprised peripheral blood mononuclear cells (PBMCs), obtained at baseline. The chain is built from TRBV2 and TRBJ2-4; D is undetermined. The CDR3 nucleotides are TGTGCCAGCAGATTGCCGGCGCCAGAAAACATTCAGTACTTC. It is translated as CASRLPAPENIQYF.